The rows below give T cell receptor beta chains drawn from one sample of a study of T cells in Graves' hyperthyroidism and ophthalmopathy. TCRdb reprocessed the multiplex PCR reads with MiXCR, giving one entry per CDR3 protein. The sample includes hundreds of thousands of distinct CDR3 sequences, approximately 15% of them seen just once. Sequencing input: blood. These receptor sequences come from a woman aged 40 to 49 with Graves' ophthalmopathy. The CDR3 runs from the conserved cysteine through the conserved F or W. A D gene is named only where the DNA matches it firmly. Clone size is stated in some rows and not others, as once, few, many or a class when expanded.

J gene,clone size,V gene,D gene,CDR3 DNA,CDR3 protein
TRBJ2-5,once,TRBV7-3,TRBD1,TGTGCCAGCAGCTTAACGGGACAGCAAGAGACCCAGTACTTC,CASSLTGQQETQYF
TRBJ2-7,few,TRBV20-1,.,TGCAGTGCTAGACGGTCGATGGAGCAGTCCTACGAGCAGTACTTC,CSARRSMEQSYEQYF
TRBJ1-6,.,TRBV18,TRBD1,TGTGCCAGCTTTCCGGACAGGGTGAATTCACCCCTCCACTTT,CASFPDRVNSPLHF
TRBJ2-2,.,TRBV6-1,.,TGTGCCAGCAGTGAAGCGGTGCGGGTAAACACCGGGGAGCTGTTTTTT,CASSEAVRVNTGELFF
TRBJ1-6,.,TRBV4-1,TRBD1,TGCGCCAGCAGCCAAGATCATCAGGGGGCCTATTCACCCCTCCACTTT,CASSQDHQGAYSPLHF
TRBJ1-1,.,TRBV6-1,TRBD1,TGTGCCAGCATGGGCAGGGGGCCTCAAACTGAAGCTTTCTTT,CASMGRGPQTEAFF
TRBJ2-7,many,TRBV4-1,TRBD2,TGCGCCAGCAGCCAAGAAACAGTAGGGACTACCTACGAGCAGTACTTC,CASSQETVGTTYEQYF
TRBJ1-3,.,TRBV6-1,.,TGTGCCAGCGGGGGAAACACCATATATTTT,CASGGNTIYF
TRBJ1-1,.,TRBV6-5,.,TGTGCCAGCAGTTACTCTCTAGACAGACAGTTAATGAACACTGAAGCTTTCTTT,CASSYSLDRQLMNTEAFF
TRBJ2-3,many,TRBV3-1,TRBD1,TGTGCCAGCAGCCTCCCCGGGACAGCTAGCACAGATACGCAGTATTTT,CASSLPGTASTDTQYF
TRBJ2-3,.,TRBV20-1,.,TGCAGTGCTAGAGATTATGATGCGGCCCGCACAGATACGCAGTATTTT,CSARDYDAARTDTQYF
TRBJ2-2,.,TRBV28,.,TGTGCCAGCACGGTAGGCCAGAACACCGGGGAGCTGTTTTTT,CASTVGQNTGELFF
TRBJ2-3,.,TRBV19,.,TGTGCCAGTACCGCGACAGGACGATCTAGCACAGATACGCAGTATTTT,CASTATGRSSTDTQYF
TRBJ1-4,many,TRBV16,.,TGTGCCAGCAGCCAACAGGGGACTAATGAAAAACTGTTTTTT,CASSQQGTNEKLFF
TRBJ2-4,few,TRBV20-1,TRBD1,TGCAGTGCTAGAGATTGGGGACAGGGAGGATCCCTAGCCAAAAACATTCAGTACTTC,CSARDWGQGGSLAKNIQYF
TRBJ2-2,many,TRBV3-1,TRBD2,TGTGCCAGCAGCCAAACTAGCGGGAGCACCGGGGAGCTGTTTTTT,CASSQTSGSTGELFF
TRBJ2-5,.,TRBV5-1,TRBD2,TGCGCCAGCAGCCCTGGGACTAGCGGGAGCTATGAGACCCAGTACTTC,CASSPGTSGSYETQYF
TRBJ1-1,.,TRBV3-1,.,TGTGCCAGCAGCCAGGGCTTTACTGAAGCTTTCTTT,CASSQGFTEAFF
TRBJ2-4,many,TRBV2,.,TGTGCCAGCAGTAGGAGCGGAATGGGTAAAAACATTCAGTACTTC,CASSRSGMGKNIQYF
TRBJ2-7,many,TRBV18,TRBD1,TGTGCCAGCTCCGGGACAGCAGGGGCCTACGAGCAGTACTTC,CASSGTAGAYEQYF
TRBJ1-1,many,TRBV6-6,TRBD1,TGTGCCAGCAGTTACTCATCGGGACAGGGGGTGCGGAACACTGAAGCTTTCTTT,CASSYSSGQGVRNTEAFF
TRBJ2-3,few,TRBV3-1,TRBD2,TGTGCCAGCAGCCAAAGCCCAATACTAGCGGGGGGCAGTCACACGCAGTATTTT,CASSQSPILAGGSHTQYF
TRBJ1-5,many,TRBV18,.,TGTGCCAGCTCACCGTCGGGGCTGGGAAGACAGCCCCAGCATTTT,CASSPSGLGRQPQHF
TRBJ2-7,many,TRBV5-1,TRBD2,TGCGCCAGCAGCTCCTTAGCGGGAGGAGGTTTCTACGAGCAGTACTTC,CASSSLAGGGFYEQYF
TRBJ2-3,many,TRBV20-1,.,TGCAGTGCTAGAGATACCTCAACAGGAGATACGCAGTATTTT,CSARDTSTGDTQYF
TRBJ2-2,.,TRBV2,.,TGTGCCAGCGGTGGTCAGTCTTTACCCGGGGAGCTGTTTTTT,CASGGQSLPGELFF
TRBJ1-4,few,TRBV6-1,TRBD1,TGTGCCAGCAGAAGAAAGACAGGGGGGTTGGAAAAACTGTTTTTT,CASRRKTGGLEKLFF
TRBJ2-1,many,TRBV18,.,TGTGCCAGCTCACCCCCTTCCTTGCTAGGCAATGAGCAGTTCTTC,CASSPPSLLGNEQFF
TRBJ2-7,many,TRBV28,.,TGTGCCAGCAGTTTATCGACTTTCCAAGGGAACTACGAGCAGTACTTC,CASSLSTFQGNYEQYF
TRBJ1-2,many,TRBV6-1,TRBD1,TGTGCCAGCAGGGGTGACAGGGGGCGGAACTATGGCTACACCTTC,CASRGDRGRNYGYTF
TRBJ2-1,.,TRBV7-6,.,TGTGCCAGCAGCTTAGCGAATATGGGTCTACCCAATGAGCAGTTCTTC,CASSLANMGLPNEQFF
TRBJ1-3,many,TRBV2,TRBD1,TGTGCCAGCAACAGAGGACAGGGGGCAAGTAGTGGTGGAAACACCATATATTTT,CASNRGQGASSGGNTIYF
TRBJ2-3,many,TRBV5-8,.,TGTGCCAGCAGCCCTGGGGGGACTCCCCCTGATACGCAGTATTTT,CASSPGGTPPDTQYF
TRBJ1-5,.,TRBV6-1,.,TGTGCCAGCAACGAACAGGGTTTGGGTAGCAATCAGCCCCAGCATTTT,CASNEQGLGSNQPQHF
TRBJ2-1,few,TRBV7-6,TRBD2,TGTGCCAGCAGTTCGACTAGCGGTACCAACAATGAGCAGTTCTTC,CASSSTSGTNNEQFF
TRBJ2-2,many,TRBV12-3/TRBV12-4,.,TGTGCCAGCAGTTCCGGGGCTACCGGGGAGCTGTTTTTT,CASSSGATGELFF
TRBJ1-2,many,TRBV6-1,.,TGTGCCAGCAGTCAGGACACTACCTATGGCTACACCTTC,CASSQDTTYGYTF
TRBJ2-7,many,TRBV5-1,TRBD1,TGCGCCAGCAGCACAGGGGGTCGGTACGAGCAGTACTTC,CASSTGGRYEQYF
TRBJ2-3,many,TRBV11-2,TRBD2,TGTGCCAGCAGCCCTCGCGGACTAGCGGGAGCTGATACGCAGTATTTT,CASSPRGLAGADTQYF
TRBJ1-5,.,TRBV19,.,TGTGCCAGTAGTGACCGGGACGGCCGCAATCAGCCCCAGCATTTT,CASSDRDGRNQPQHF
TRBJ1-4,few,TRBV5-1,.,TGCGCCAGCAGCTTGGGATCGGGACGGCCTAATGAAAAACTGTTTTTT,CASSLGSGRPNEKLFF
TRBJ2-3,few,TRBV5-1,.,TGCGCCAGCAGCCGGGGGAGGGGGGATACGCAGTATTTT,CASSRGRGDTQYF
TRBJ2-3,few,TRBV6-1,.,TGTGCCAGCCAGACCCGCGCCGGCACAGATACGCAGTATTTT,CASQTRAGTDTQYF
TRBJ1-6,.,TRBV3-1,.,TGTGCCAGCAGCCGTGTCCGGGAGGGACCCCTCCACTTT,CASSRVREGPLHF
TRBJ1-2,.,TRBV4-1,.,TGCGCCAGCAGCGAAAGGGTTTTGACCAACTATGGCTACACCTTC,CASSERVLTNYGYTF
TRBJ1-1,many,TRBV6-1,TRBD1,TGTGCCAGCAGTGACTCGGGACAGCCGAACACTGAAGCTTTCTTT,CASSDSGQPNTEAFF
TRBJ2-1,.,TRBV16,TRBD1,TGTGCCAGCAGCCCACCAGGACGGGGAATGGTGGGACAGCCAAACAATGAGCAGTTCTTC,CASSPPGRGMVGQPNNEQFF
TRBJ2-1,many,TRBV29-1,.,TGCAGCGTGGCCAGGGAAGGATATGAGCAGTTCTTC,CSVAREGYEQFF
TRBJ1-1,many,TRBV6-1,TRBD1,TGTGCCAGCAGAGACAGGGGGAGGAACACTGAAGCTTTCTTT,CASRDRGRNTEAFF
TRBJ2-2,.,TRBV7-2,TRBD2,TGTGCCAGCAGCTTATTTAGCGGGAGGAGGGGAACCGGGGAGCTGTTTTTT,CASSLFSGRRGTGELFF
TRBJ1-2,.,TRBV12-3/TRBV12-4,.,TGTGCCCGCAGTTCGCAGGGCAACTATGGCTACACCTTC,CARSSQGNYGYTF
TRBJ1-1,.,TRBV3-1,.,TGTGCCAGCAGCCCGAGGGGACTTTCAAACACTGAAGCTTTCTTT,CASSPRGLSNTEAFF
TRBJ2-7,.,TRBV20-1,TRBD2,TGCAGTGCACCCCAAGCGGGAATCCGGAACGAGCAGTACTTC,CSAPQAGIRNEQYF
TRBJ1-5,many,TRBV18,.,TGTGCCAGCTCACCCCTCAGAGATCAGCCCCAGCATTTT,CASSPLRDQPQHF
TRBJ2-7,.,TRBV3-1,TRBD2,TGTGCCAGCAGCATGGGACTAGCGGGAAACTACGAGCAGTACTTC,CASSMGLAGNYEQYF
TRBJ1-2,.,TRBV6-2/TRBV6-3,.,TGTGCCAGCGGCCAAGGACAGCTAACTGGCTACACCTTC,CASGQGQLTGYTF
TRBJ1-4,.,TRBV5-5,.,TGTGCCAGCAGCCAAACTGCTACAGGCCTTGCAACTAATGAAAAACTGTTTTTT,CASSQTATGLATNEKLFF